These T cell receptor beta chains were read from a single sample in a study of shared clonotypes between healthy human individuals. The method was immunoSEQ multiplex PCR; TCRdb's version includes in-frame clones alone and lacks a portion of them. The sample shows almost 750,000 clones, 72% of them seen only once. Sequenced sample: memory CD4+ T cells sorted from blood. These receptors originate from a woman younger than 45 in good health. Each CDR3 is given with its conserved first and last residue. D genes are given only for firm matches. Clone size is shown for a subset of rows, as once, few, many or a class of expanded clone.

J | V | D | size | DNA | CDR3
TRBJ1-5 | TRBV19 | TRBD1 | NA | TGTGCCAGTAGTTCCCAGGGACAGGGAGTGCAGCCCCAGCATTTT | CASSSQGQGVQPQHF
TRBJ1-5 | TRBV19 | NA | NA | TGTGCCAGTAGTATTTTGGTTGTTAGCAATCAGCCCCAGCATTTT | CASSILVVSNQPQHF
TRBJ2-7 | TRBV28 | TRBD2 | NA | TGTGCCAGCAGGACTAGCGGCTCCTACGAGCAGTACTTC | CASRTSGSYEQYF
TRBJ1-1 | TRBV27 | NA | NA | TGTGCCAGCAGCCAAAACAGGGTGGCTTTCTTT | CASSQNRVAFF
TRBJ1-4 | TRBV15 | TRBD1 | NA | TGTGCCACCAGCAGAGGACAGGGGGCGGGTGAAAAACTGTTTTTT | CATSRGQGAGEKLFF
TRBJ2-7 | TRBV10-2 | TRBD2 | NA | TGCGCCAGCAGTGAACTAGCGAGCGAGCAGTACTTC | CASSELASEQYF
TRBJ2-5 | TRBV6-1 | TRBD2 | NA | TGTGCCAGCAGTTGGACTAGCGGGAGTGTAGAGACCCAGTACTTC | CASSWTSGSVETQYF
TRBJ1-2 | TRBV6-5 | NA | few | TGTGCCAGCAGTTACTCGAGAATGGTTGATTATGGCTACACCTTC | CASSYSRMVDYGYTF
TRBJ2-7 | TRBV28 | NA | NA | TGTGCCAGCAGTTTGGGGCTCTCCTACGAGCAGTACTTC | CASSLGLSYEQYF
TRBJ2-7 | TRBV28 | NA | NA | TGTGCCAGCAGAGCGGGACAGATTGACGAGCAGTACTTC | CASRAGQIDEQYF
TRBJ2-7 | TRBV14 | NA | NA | TGTGCCAGCAGCCAAGGAATTGGGTTATATTCCTACGAGCAGTACTTC | CASSQGIGLYSYEQYF
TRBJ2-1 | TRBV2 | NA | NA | TGTGCCAGCGGGATGGGGAGAGGGAAGAGCTCCTACAATGAGCAGTTCTTC | CASGMGRGKSSYNEQFF